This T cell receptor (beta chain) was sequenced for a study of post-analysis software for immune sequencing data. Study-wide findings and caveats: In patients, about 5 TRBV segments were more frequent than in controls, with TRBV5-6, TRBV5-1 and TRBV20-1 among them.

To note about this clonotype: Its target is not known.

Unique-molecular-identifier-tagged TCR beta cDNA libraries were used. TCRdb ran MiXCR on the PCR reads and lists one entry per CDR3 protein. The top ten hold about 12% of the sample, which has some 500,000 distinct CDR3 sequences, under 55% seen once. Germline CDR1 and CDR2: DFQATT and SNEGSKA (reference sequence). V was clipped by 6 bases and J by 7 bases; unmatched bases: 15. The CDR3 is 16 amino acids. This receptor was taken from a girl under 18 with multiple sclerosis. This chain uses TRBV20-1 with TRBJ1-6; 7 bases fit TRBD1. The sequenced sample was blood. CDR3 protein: CSAAQYRGQPNSPLHF. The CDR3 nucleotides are TGCAGTGCCGCCCAATATAGGGGACAGCCGAATTCACCCCTCCACTTT.